This T cell receptor (beta chain) came from a study of T cell repertoires in cytomegalovirus infection. Study-level information: From public TCR beta signatures came an indication of both CMV infection and matching HLA type.

MiXCR was run by TCRdb on the reads, yielding one entry per CDR3 protein. The sample has roughly 200,000 distinct CDR3 sequences; roughly 9.8% are singletons. The V end lost 6 bases, the J end lost 0 bases, and 17 bases lay between the germline ends. The CDR3 spans 15 residues. Germline V gene sequence: CDR1 SQVTM, CDR2 ANQGSEA. Study-wide findings and caveats: Cumulated frequencies of public TCR beta families served to identify carriers of CMV plus the relevant HLA. Dominant in the ex vivo response were TCR beta clonotypes restricted by HLA-C and specific for CMV.

This clonotype was detected a few times. Antigen unknown. This TCR derives from a human donor in good health (CMV status not recorded). Some clones in this sample may be carry-over from other donors' samples. Specimen: PBMCs. The chain has TRBV29-1 and TRBJ1-1, with TRBD1 as a possible D gene (6 bases). The CDR3 here is CSVVTGNAMNTEAFF. The DNA for the CDR3 is TGCAGCGTGGTAACAGGGAACGCTATGAACACTGAAGCTTTCTTT.